The clone carrying this T cell receptor (beta chain) was detected ten times or more. Its antigen is currently unknown. The data originate from a study of T cells after yellow fever vaccination. The germline gives CDR1 SGHRS, CDR2 YFSETQ. The CDR3 spans 13 residues. Trimming removed 5 bases at V and 3 bases at J, with 8 bases between. By 5'RACE template switching, TCR cDNA was produced, with a universal primer site and UMIs added in the process. Using its own MiXCR run on the 5' RACE reads, TCRdb lists one record per CDR3 protein. Here the sample spans about 220,000 distinct CDR3 sequences, around 6.7% being singletons. The study's findings and limits: FACS-sorted repertoires could harbor abundant contaminating bulk-population clonotypes. CD4 and CD8 compartments shared a small share of clonotypes, likely from convergent recombination. Primary-vaccination clones mostly resurfaced post-booster (96% CD4, roughly 90% CD8).

The chain has TRBV5-1 and TRBJ2-2, with TRBD2 as a possible D gene (6 bases). The origin of this receptor is a man aged 25-40 years who received the YFV17D yellow fever vaccine. The input for sequencing was CD4+ T cells sorted from PBMCs, taken on the day of the yellow fever booster vaccination. This CDR3 reads CASSGLHTGELFF. For the CDR3, the DNA is TGCGCCAGCAGTGGACTACACACCGGGGAGCTGTTTTTT.